These 24 T cell receptor beta chains came from one sample sequenced in a study of cytomegalovirus exposure and HLA in healthy donors (dated by TCRdb to 2017 to 2019). Library construction relied on the immunoSEQ multiplex PCR assay. For the multiplex PCR, a mixture combining 60 forward primers for TCR Vbeta segments and 13 reverse primers for TCR Jbeta segments was used. TCRdb re-hosts the immuneACCESS table, in-frame sequences only. Its copies lack some clones; in the studies checked, an unresolved V gene accounts for under half of them, and the cause for the rest is not known. The sample profile shows about 140,000 clones; approximately 80% of them were found once. The biggest ten clones account for around 2.5% of the sample. The sample was PBMCs. Source of these receptors: a young woman in good health and CMV-seropositive.

The V and J genes are TRBV28 and TRBJ1-2; 9 nucleotides line up with TRBD1. With V trimmed by 7 bases and J by 1 base, 7 bases remained unmatched. This CDR3 region has 15 residues. Germline V gene sequence: CDR1 MDHEN, CDR2 SYDVKM. Written as DNA, the CDR3 is TGTGCCAGCATTCCGGACAGGGGTATTAACTATGGCTACACCTTC. It encodes CASIPDRGINYGYTF.

J is TRBJ2-7 and V is TRBV5-1; D unclear. The CDR3 is 19 amino acids. V was pared by 1 base and J by 0 bases, with 23 bases between. CDR1 is SGHRS and CDR2 is YFSETQ in the germline V gene. CDR3 bases: TGCGCCAGCAGCTTGTTGGGTACGCCCACCAGGCGAAGCTCCTACGAGCAGTACTTC. Translated, it gives CASSLLGTPTRRSSYEQYF.

On this clone itself: This sample includes further DNA sequences coding for the same CDR3. The chain has TRBV20-1 and TRBJ2-3; D is unresolved. CDR3 size: 10 residues. The germline V gene has CDR1 DFQATT and CDR2 SNEGSKA (reference sequence). Trimming left V 2 bases short and J 6 bases short, with 3 bases between. CDR3 protein: CSARSDTQYF. DNA of the CDR3: TGCAGTGCTAGATCTGATACGCAGTATTTT.

The chain has TRBV11-2 and TRBJ2-1, with D perhaps matching TRBD2 (5 bases). Germline assignment: CDR1 SGHAT and CDR2 FQNNGV. The germline V and J ends were trimmed by 1 base and 7 bases, with 14 bases remaining between them. The CDR3 is made up of 15 amino acids. The CDR3, as DNA: TGTGCCAGCAGCTTAGTCCCCACTAGGAGTAATGAGCAGTTCTTC. Its translation: CASSLVPTRSNEQFF.

This clone is medium-sized within its sample. This chain links TRBV2 with TRBJ1-1; 8 bases agree with TRBD1. The CDR3 is 14 amino acids. V shed 7 bases and J 3 bases; nucleotides not matched to a gene: 7. The V gene's germline CDR1 is SNHLY and CDR2 FYNNEI. CDR3 DNA: TGTGCCAGCATTATTGGACAGGGCTACACTGAAGCTTTCTTT. Translating gives CASIIGQGYTEAFF.

The gene calls are TRBV30 and TRBJ1-1; D may be TRBD1 (5 bases). Per the germline V gene, CDR1 is GTSNPN and CDR2 is SVGIG (reference sequence). The CDR3 length is 16 residues. Between the trimmed V and J ends, which lost 2 bases and 1 base, there was a span of 17 bases. This CDR3 is CAWSSIGTSRNTEAFF. In DNA form, the CDR3 reads TGTGCCTGGAGTTCAATCGGGACTTCCAGGAACACTGAAGCTTTCTTT.

The chain combines TRBV5-1 with TRBJ1-1; the D is unclear. There are 15 residues in the CDR3. V shed 1 base and J shed 1 base, with 11 bases lying between them. Germline V gene lookup returns CDR1 SGHRS and CDR2 YFSETQ. For the CDR3, the DNA is TGCGCCAGCAGCTTGTCGTATCAGGCGAACACTGAAGCTTTCTTT. Translated, it gives CASSLSYQANTEAFF.

The chain combines TRBV6-5 with TRBJ1-5, with a possible D match to TRBD1 (5 bases). There are 16 residues in the CDR3. Deletions cut 0 bases from V and 11 bases from J, with 20 bases between. Germline V gene sequence: CDR1 MNHEY, CDR2 SVGAGI. In DNA form, the CDR3 reads TGTGCCAGCAGTTACTCGAAGGGCCAGGGCCCACTGGCCCAGCATTTT. It specifies CASSYSKGQGPLAQHF.

This rearrangement joins TRBV6-1 to TRBJ1-1; possible D gene TRBD1, 5 bases. V was shortened by 7 bases and J by 4 bases, with 19 bases between the two germline ends. The CDR3 sequence is 15 residues long. Germline V CDR1 and CDR2: MNHNS, SASEGT. CDR3 sequence: CASKPPYRGVTEAFF. DNA for the CDR3: TGTGCCAGCAAACCACCGTACCGGGGGGTCACTGAAGCTTTCTTT.

This rearrangement joins TRBV5-6 to TRBJ1-2, with TRBD1 as a possible D gene (6 bases). V lost 4 bases and J lost 4, with 14 bases in between. There are 14 residues in the CDR3. The germline CDR1 and CDR2 sequences are SGHDT and YYEEEE. The CDR3 bases are TGTGCCAGCAGCCCCAGACAGGTTACCTATGGCTACACCTTC. Amino acid sequence: CASSPRQVTYGYTF.

The sample holds a few counts of this clone. V is TRBV5-8 and J is TRBJ1-5; weak D call: TRBD1 (5 bases). Germline V gene data show CDR1 as SGHTS and CDR2 as YDEGEE. With 4 bases removed from V and 5 bases from J, the gap between germline ends came to 13 bases. This CDR3 region has 14 residues. CDR3 sequence reads: CASSRPTGDQPQHF. CDR3 nucleotides: TGTGCCAGCAGCCGTCCGACGGGGGATCAGCCCCAGCATTTT.

The V and J genes are TRBV27 and TRBJ2-7, with 7 bases fitting TRBD1. The CDR3 runs 13 residues. V gave up 6 bases and J gave up 1 base; unmatched junction bases: 3. Germline CDR1 is MNHEY and CDR2 is SMNVEV (reference sequence). CDR3 DNA sequence: TGTGCCAGCAGGAAGACAGGGTCCTACGAGCAGTACTTC. This translates into CASRKTGSYEQYF.

The chain couples TRBV6-1 to TRBJ1-1, with a weak D call TRBD1 (5 bases). This CDR3 has 16 residues. In germline, CDR1 is MNHNS, CDR2 SASEGT. Trimming cost V 2 bases and J 2 bases, with 15 bases left between them. CDR3 sequence (DNA): TGTGCCAGCAGTGAAAGAAGGGGCGCTGGAAACACTGAAGCTTTCTTT. This gives the protein CASSERRGAGNTEAFF.

The V call is TRBV19, the J call TRBJ1-2, with D perhaps TRBD1 (6 bases). The germline V gene encodes CDR1 LNHDA and CDR2 SQIVND (reference sequence). The CDR3 length is 12 residues. V shed 6 bases and J shed 7 bases, with 12 bases lying between them. The CDR3 reads CASSSGGFGYTF. In DNA, the CDR3 is TGTGCCAGTAGCAGCGGGGGCTTTGGCTACACCTTC. Full variable domain (remainder filled in from reference TRBV19 and TRBJ1-2): DGGITQSPKYLFRKEGQNVTLSCEQNLNHDAMYWYRQDPGQGLRLIYYSQIVNDFQKGDIAEGYSVSREKKESFPLTVTSAQKNPTAFYLCASSSGGFGYTFGSGTRLTVV.

This clone was seen only a few times. The chain carries TRBV30 and TRBJ1-1; 8 bases map to TRBD1. V was clipped by 5 bases and J by 0 bases; unmatched bases: 2. Germline CDR1 GTSNPN, CDR2 SVGIG (reference sequence). The CDR3 sequence is 13 residues long. CDR3 sequence: CAWGQGMNTEAFF. The CDR3 DNA is TGTGCCTGGGGACAGGGAATGAACACTGAAGCTTTCTTT.

This clone was counted between two and nine times. J is TRBJ2-1 and V is TRBV27; TRBD1 might be the D (5 bases). The CDR3 contains 15 residues. The germline V and J ends were trimmed by 5 bases and 6 bases, with 17 bases remaining between them. Germline CDR1 is MNHEY and CDR2 is SMNVEV (reference sequence). The CDR3 here is CASSGQGTVPNEQFF. In nucleotides, the CDR3 is TGTGCCAGCAGTGGTCAGGGTACGGTTCCCAATGAGCAGTTCTTC.

The rearrangement joins TRBV19 to TRBJ1-5, with a tentative D call TRBD1 (5 bases). V lost 7 bases and J lost 2, with 18 bases in between. The CDR3 has 16 residues. The germline CDR1 and CDR2 sequences are LNHDA and SQIVND (reference sequence). CDR3 loop: CASTMGGEWRNQPQHF. The CDR3 bases are TGTGCCAGTACCATGGGGGGGGAATGGCGCAATCAGCCCCAGCATTTT.

J is TRBJ1-2 and V is TRBV6-1, with 9 bases aligning to TRBD1. In germline, CDR1 is MNHNS, CDR2 SASEGT. CDR3 length: 15 amino acids. The J segment lost 7 bases and the V segment lost 0 bases, leaving 6 bases of the junction unmatched. The CDR3 region has the DNA TGTGCCAGCAGTGAAGCCCCTCAGACAGGGGGTGGCTACACCTTC. Its protein is CASSEAPQTGGGYTF.

Only one count was recorded for this clone. The V and J genes are TRBV18 and TRBJ1-6; D unclear. Trimming pared 2 bases from V and 6 bases from J, leaving 11 bases between. This CDR3 has 15 residues. The germline V gene has CDR1 KGHSH and CDR2 LQKENI. This CDR3 is CASSPNEGRNSPLHF. Here the CDR3 DNA reads TGTGCCAGCTCACCAAACGAGGGCCGTAATTCACCCCTCCACTTT.

V gene TRBV10-3 combines with J gene TRBJ2-7; TRBD2 might be the D (5 bases). Between the trimmed V and J ends, which lost 3 bases and 3 bases, there was a span of 9 bases. Germline loops: CDR1 ENHRY, CDR2 SYGVKD. This CDR3 has 13 residues. This CDR3 is CAISDHGDYEQYF. The CDR3 DNA reads as TGTGCCATCAGTGACCACGGGGACTACGAGCAGTACTTC.

The chain has TRBV29-1 and TRBJ2-3; 8 bases fit TRBD1. The length of the CDR3 is 15 residues. V lost 5 bases and J lost 4; bases outside the gene matches: 11. CDR1 SQVTM and CDR2 ANQGSEA come from the germline V gene. CDR3 in DNA: TGCAGCGTTTCCCGGGACAGGAAGATAGCAGATACGCAGTATTTT. Its protein is CSVSRDRKIADTQYF.

CDR3 nucleotides: TGTGCCAGCAGTTACATGGGGGGAGAGCAGTACTTC. Translated, it gives CASSYMGGEQYF. The V and J genes are TRBV6-5 and TRBJ2-5, with a possible D match to TRBD2 (6 bases). CDR1 and CDR2 (germline): MNHEY, SVGAGI. V was cut by 2 bases and J by 11 bases, with 12 bases left in between. This CDR3 region has 12 residues.

This clone has a handful of counts. The rearrangement links TRBV6-1 to TRBJ1-1; possibly TRBD1 for D (5 bases). With 3 bases removed from V and 1 base from J, the gap between germline ends came to 18 bases. Germline V CDR1 and CDR2: MNHNS, SASEGT. This CDR3 has 17 residues. CDR3 sequence (DNA): TGTGCCAGCAGTGACCAAATATTATATACAGGGAACACTGAAGCTTTCTTT. Protein: CASSDQILYTGNTEAFF.

This clone was detected once. The V gene is TRBV7-9, the J gene TRBJ1-1, with 7 bases matching TRBD1. With V trimmed by 5 bases and J by 3 bases, 3 bases remained unmatched. Germline CDR1 is SEHNR and CDR2 is FQNEAQ (reference sequence). This CDR3 region has 13 residues. The CDR3 here is CASSVQGYTEAFF. The CDR3 DNA reads TGTGCCAGCAGCGTACAGGGGTACACTGAAGCTTTCTTT.